A single sample is the source of the 28 T cell receptor beta chains below, sequenced in a study of human T cells and chemical hapten exposure. TCRdb fed the RACE reads into MiXCR, producing one record per CDR3 protein. Of approximately 180,000 distinct CDR3 sequences in the sample, around 30% were seen once. Time point given: pre-sensitization, week 0. The treatment denotes: therapeutic diphenylcyclopropenone sensitization with weekly scalp DPC. Sequenced material: whole blood, taken in connection with sensitization to the hapten diphenylcyclopropenone (DPC). Every receptor here comes from a young woman with alopecia areata. Some clones in this sample may be carry-over from other donors' samples.

This clonotype has more than one count but fewer than ten. This chain links TRBV7-8 with TRBJ2-1; D gene unclear. Trimming took 2 bases from V and 2 from J, leaving 10 bases between them. CDR1 and CDR2 from the germline V gene are SGHVS and FQNEAQ. The CDR3 loop spans 15 amino acids. The CDR3 sequence is CASSLSRPAYNEQFF. In DNA, the CDR3 is TGTGCCAGCAGCTTATCCCGGCCCGCCTACAATGAGCAGTTCTTC. The full variable domain, in which reference TRBV7-8 and TRBJ2-1 provide the parts outside the CDR3, is GAGVSQSPRYKVAKRGQDVALRCDPISGHVSLFWYQQALGQGPEFLTYFQNEAQLDKSGLPSDRFFAERPEGSVSTLKIQRTQQEDSAVYLCASSLSRPAYNEQFFGPGTRLTVL.

The V and J genes are TRBV29-1 and TRBJ1-1; maybe TRBD1 (5 bases). Germline V gives CDR1 SQVTM, CDR2 ANQGSEA. The CDR3 has 13 amino acids. Trimming shortened V by 4 bases and J by 0 bases, and 9 bases separated the two germline ends. CDR3 coding DNA: TGCAGCGTTGGCCTGGGGGTGAACACTGAAGCTTTCTTT. Amino acid sequence: CSVGLGVNTEAFF.

The rearrangement joins TRBV29-1 to TRBJ2-5; 10 nucleotides line up with TRBD2. Germline CDR1 and CDR2: SQVTM and ANQGSEA. CDR3 length equals 17 residues. Germline trimming cut 3 bases from V and 3 bases from J; bases unmatched to any gene: 13. The CDR3 nucleotides are TGCAGCGTTGAGGGAGAAAGCGGGAGGGCACCCGAAGAGACCCAGTACTTC. Amino acids: CSVEGESGRAPEETQYF. The full variable domain, with the rest looked up from reference TRBV29-1 and TRBJ2-5, is SAVISQKPSRDICQRGTSLTIQCQVDSQVTMMFWYRQQPGQSLTLIATANQGSEATYESGFVIDKFPISRPNLTFSTLTVSNMSPEDSSIYLCSVEGESGRAPEETQYFGPGTRLLVL.

The count of this clonotype is one. V usage is TRBV5-6 and J usage is TRBJ1-3; D gene uncertain. Germline CDR1 is SGHDT and CDR2 is YYEEEE. The V gene lost 4 bases and the J gene lost 8 bases, with 7 bases spanning the gap. The CDR3 is made up of 11 amino acids. CDR3 coding DNA: TGTGCCAGCAGCATTGGTGACACCATATATTTT. This encodes CASSIGDTIYF.

J is TRBJ2-5 and V is TRBV29-1; 7 nucleotides align to TRBD1. The junction had 8 bases not matched to a gene; V was cut back by 5 bases and J by 2 bases. Germline assignment: CDR1 SQVTM and CDR2 ANQGSEA. The CDR3 extends over 14 amino acids. The CDR3 DNA follows: TGCAGCGTTTGGGGGACAGAGACTCAAGAGACCCAGTACTTC. Protein product: CSVWGTETQETQYF.

This clonotype was seen only a few times. The CDR3 loop is CASSSPVGTGSYEQYF. Written as DNA, the CDR3 is TGTGCCAGCAGTTCTCCTGTGGGGACAGGATCCTACGAGCAGTACTTC. This chain links TRBV6-2 or TRBV6-3 with TRBJ2-7; 8 nucleotides align to TRBD1. V dropped 4 bases and J dropped 1; count of bases not matched to a gene: 9. The CDR3 covers 16 residues. Germline V CDR1 and CDR2: MNHEY, SVGEGT.

J is TRBJ2-7 and V is TRBV28, with no clear D. V was pared by 7 bases and J by 6 bases, with 10 bases between. The length of the CDR3 is 11 residues. Germline loops: CDR1 MDHEN, CDR2 SYDVKM. CDR3 nucleotides: TGTGCCAGCATGAGTCTGGGCGAGCAGTACTTC. It specifies CASMSLGEQYF.

This clonotype was detected once. This chain connects TRBV21-1 to TRBJ2-1; the table's D call of TRBD2 was not tested on the DNA. TRBV21-1 is flagged as a pseudogene. The CDR3 totals 13 residues. DNA of the CDR3: TGTGCCAGCAGAGGACTAGCGGACAATGAGCAGTTCTTC. Protein sequence: CASRGLADNEQFF.

The V call is TRBV29-1, the J call TRBJ2-1; a weak D match, TRBD1 (5 bases). Trimming cost V 3 bases and J 5 bases, with 14 bases left between them. The CDR3 consists of 14 residues. CDR1 is SQVTM, CDR2 ANQGSEA, per germline. The CDR3 loop is CSVEGLPQNNEQFF. In nucleotides, the CDR3 is TGCAGCGTTGAGGGGCTTCCACAAAACAATGAGCAGTTCTTC.

Ten or more counts support this clonotype. The chain employs TRBV6-2 or TRBV6-3 and TRBJ2-2, with TRBD2 matching over 8 bases. J was trimmed by 1 base and V by 6 bases; bases with no gene match: 13. The CDR3 extends over 18 amino acids. Germline V gives CDR1 MNHEY, CDR2 SVGEGT. The CDR3 DNA reads as TGTGCCAGCAGGACGGCCCCAGCGGGAGTAGGGAACACCGGGGAGCTGTTTTTT. It is translated as CASRTAPAGVGNTGELFF.

This clonotype has only a few counts. The chain links TRBV9 to TRBJ1-4; D not resolved. V gave up 4 bases and J gave up 0 bases, with 10 bases separating them. Germline V lookup: CDR1 SGDLS, CDR2 YYNGEE. CDR3 length: 15 residues. The CDR3 nucleotides are TGTGCCAGCAGCCCACGACAAACAACTAATGAAAAACTGTTTTTT. Translated, it gives CASSPRQTTNEKLFF.

V usage is TRBV6-2 or TRBV6-3 and J usage is TRBJ2-7, with TRBD2 matching 11 bases. This CDR3 has 20 amino acids. Germline CDR1 is MNHEY and CDR2 is SVGEGT. V lost 2 bases to trimming and J lost 6 bases; unmatched junction nucleotides: 21. The CDR3 DNA reads TGTGCCAGCAGTTACCGCCACCCCGGGACACTGGGCCTAGCGGGAGGCGAGCAGTACTTC. Encoded protein: CASSYRHPGTLGLAGGEQYF.

This clonotype appeared a few times. This chain links TRBV28 with TRBJ1-5; 7 bases fit TRBD1. This CDR3 comprises 12 residues. CDR1 is MDHEN, CDR2 SYDVKM, per germline. With 8 bases clipped from V and 7 bases from J, the junction kept 5 bases outside the gene matches. This chain's CDR3 is CASSTGLQPQHF. The CDR3 DNA sequence: TGTGCCAGCTCGACAGGGTTACAGCCCCAGCATTTT.

The CDR3 sequence is CASSQDSSYEQYF. The CDR3 nucleotides read TGCGCCAGCAGCCAGGACAGCTCCTACGAGCAGTACTTC. The rearrangement links TRBV4-3 to TRBJ2-7, with D maybe TRBD1 (6 bases). V was cut by 3 bases and J by 0 bases, with 6 bases left in between. This CDR3 has 13 residues. Germline-derived CDR1 and CDR2 are LGHNA and YSLEER.

In DNA, the CDR3 is TGTGCCAGCAGTAGACACGGTTCGCACTCCTACGAGCAGTACTTC. Translation gives CASSRHGSHSYEQYF. The chain carries TRBV28 and TRBJ2-7; D is unresolved. Germline V gene sequence: CDR1 MDHEN, CDR2 SYDVKM. The CDR3 totals 15 residues. V gave up 5 bases and J gave up 0 bases, with 14 bases separating them.

The rearrangement links TRBV20-1 to TRBJ2-5; D perhaps matches TRBD2 (5 bases). Germline CDR1 and CDR2: DFQATT and SNEGSKA (reference sequence). The CDR3 length is 17 residues. Deletions cut 0 bases from V and 3 bases from J, with 20 bases between. The CDR3 bases are TGCAGTGCTAGAGAACCTAGCTTGCAACCCCTTGAAGAGACCCAGTACTTC. It translates to CSAREPSLQPLEETQYF.

The chain recombines TRBV20-1 with TRBJ2-5, with 9 bases aligning to TRBD2. The CDR3 extends over 16 amino acids. CDR1 is DFQATT and CDR2 is SNEGSKA in the germline V gene (reference sequence). Germline trimming cut 2 bases from V and 3 bases from J; bases unmatched to any gene: 10. CDR3 sequence: CSARLSGRNFKETQYF. The CDR3 coding sequence is TGCAGTGCTAGACTTAGCGGGAGAAATTTCAAAGAGACCCAGTACTTC.

This clonotype was observed a few times. The chain couples TRBV10-3 to TRBJ1-5, with no clear D. Per the germline V gene, CDR1 is ENHRY and CDR2 is SYGVKD. The CDR3 extends over 14 amino acids. Trimming stripped 6 bases from V and 3 bases from J, with 12 bases between. The CDR3 sequence: CAISREGTNQPQHF. In DNA, the CDR3 is TGTGCCATCAGCCGGGAGGGCACCAATCAGCCCCAGCATTTT.

The chain couples TRBV28 to TRBJ2-7; 8 bases are shared with TRBD2. The V gene end was trimmed by 5 bases and the J gene end by 4 bases; junction bases not matched to a gene: 10. CDR1 is MDHEN, CDR2 SYDVKM, per germline. The CDR3 has 15 amino acids. CDR3 DNA: TGTGCCAGCAGTCCTACTAGCGGAGCGACTTACGAGCAGTACTTC. It translates to CASSPTSGATYEQYF.

In this sample, this clonotype turned up a few times. This chain joins TRBV28 and TRBJ2-2, with TRBD1 matching 7 bases. The CDR3 contains 15 residues. V dropped 4 bases and J dropped 3; count of bases not matched to a gene: 5. Germline CDR1 is MDHEN and CDR2 is SYDVKM. This CDR3 is CASSSIQGDTGELFF. The CDR3 DNA is TGTGCCAGCAGTTCTATCCAGGGGGACACCGGGGAGCTGTTTTTT.

This sequence joins TRBV7-2 and TRBJ1-2; TRBD1 matches 7 bases. This CDR3 spans 13 amino acids. V lost 3 bases and J lost 11; bases outside the gene matches: 9. From germline, CDR1 is SGHTA and CDR2 FQGNSA. The CDR3 coding sequence is TGTGCCAGCAGCTTCCGGGACAGTCGCCGTTACACCTTC. Its translation: CASSFRDSRRYTF.

The V gene is TRBV28, the J gene TRBJ2-5; maybe TRBD2 (6 bases). This CDR3 spans 14 amino acids. V shed 5 bases and J shed 3 bases, with 13 bases lying between them. The V gene's germline CDR1 is MDHEN and CDR2 SYDVKM. The CDR3 is CASSPSRREETQYF. DNA of the CDR3: TGTGCCAGCAGTCCCTCGCGGAGGGAAGAGACCCAGTACTTC.

This clonotype was seen only a few times. Here the CDR3 reads CSVGEDTGGKLFF. The DNA of the CDR3 is TGCAGCGTTGGTGAGGACACCGGTGGAAAACTGTTTTTT. The chain couples TRBV29-1 to TRBJ1-4, with D perhaps matching TRBD1 (5 bases). The CDR3 is 13 residues long. Germline assignment: CDR1 SQVTM and CDR2 ANQGSEA. The V end lost 4 bases, the J end lost 10 bases, and 16 bases lay between the germline ends.

This chain connects TRBV30 to TRBJ2-7, with 9 bases that match TRBD1. The CDR3 sequence is 12 residues long. The J segment lost 5 bases and the V segment lost 4 bases, leaving 3 bases of the junction unmatched. The germline V gene encodes CDR1 GTSNPN and CDR2 SVGIG (reference sequence). The CDR3 protein is CAWTDRGNEQYF. CDR3 nucleotides: TGTGCCTGGACGGACAGGGGAAACGAGCAGTACTTC. The full variable domain, with the rest looked up from reference TRBV30 and TRBJ2-7, is SQTIHQWPATLVQPVGSPLSLECTVEGTSNPNLYWYRQAAGRGLQLLFYSVGIGQISSEVPQNLSASRPQDRQFILSSKKLLLSDSGFYLCAWTDRGNEQYFGPGTRLTVT.

The chain links TRBV4-2 to TRBJ1-1, with TRBD1 matching over 7 bases. Trimming removed 0 bases from V and 3 bases from J; junction bases left unmatched: 4. The CDR3 sequence is 15 residues long. The germline V gene has CDR1 LGHNA and CDR2 YNFKEQ. This CDR3 reads CASSQDRQGHTEAFF. Here the CDR3 DNA reads TGTGCCAGCAGCCAAGATCGACAGGGACACACTGAAGCTTTCTTT.

The CDR3 protein is CSVSSGTTSYEQYF. The CDR3 DNA reads TGCAGCGTTTCCTCCGGGACTACTTCCTACGAGCAGTACTTC. J is TRBJ2-7 and V is TRBV29-1, with 7 bases that match TRBD2. The CDR3 extends over 14 amino acids. J lost 1 base, V lost 5 bases, and 8 bases had no gene match. The germline CDR1 and CDR2 sequences are SQVTM and ANQGSEA.

Written as DNA, the CDR3 is TGCAGCGTTGAACCGTACACCTTGAACACTGAAGCTTTCTTT. Translating gives CSVEPYTLNTEAFF. The rearrangement links TRBV29-1 to TRBJ1-1; D not certain. This CDR3 region has 14 residues. V lost 2 bases, J lost 0 bases, and 10 bases lay in between. Germline V gene sequence: CDR1 SQVTM, CDR2 ANQGSEA.

V and J are TRBV6-1 and TRBJ2-3; 9 bases match TRBD2. CDR3 size: 22 residues. Germline V gene data show CDR1 as MNHNS and CDR2 as SASEGT. Losses at the gene ends were 2 bases for V and 2 bases for J; bases not matched to a gene: 23. The DNA of the CDR3 is TGTGCCAGCAGTGAAATACTAGGGGTCCAAGCGGGGGGAACCTTTCTCACAGATACGCAGTATTTT. Translation: CASSEILGVQAGGTFLTDTQYF.